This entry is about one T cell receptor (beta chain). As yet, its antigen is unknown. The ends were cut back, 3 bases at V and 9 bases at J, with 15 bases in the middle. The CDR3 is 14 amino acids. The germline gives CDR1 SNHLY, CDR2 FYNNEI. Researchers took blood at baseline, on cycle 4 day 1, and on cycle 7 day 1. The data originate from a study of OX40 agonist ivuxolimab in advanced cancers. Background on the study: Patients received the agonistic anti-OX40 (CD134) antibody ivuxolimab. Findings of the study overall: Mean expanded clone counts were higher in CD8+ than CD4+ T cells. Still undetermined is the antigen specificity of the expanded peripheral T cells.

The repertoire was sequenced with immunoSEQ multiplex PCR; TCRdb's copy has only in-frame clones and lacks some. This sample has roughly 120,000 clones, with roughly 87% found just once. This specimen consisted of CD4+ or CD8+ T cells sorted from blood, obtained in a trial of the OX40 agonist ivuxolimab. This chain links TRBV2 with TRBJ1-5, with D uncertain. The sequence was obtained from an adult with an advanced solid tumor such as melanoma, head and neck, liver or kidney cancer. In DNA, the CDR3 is TGTGCCAGCAGTGAGGCGGGCCTTTTCAGGCCCCAGCATTTT. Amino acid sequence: CASSEAGLFRPQHF.